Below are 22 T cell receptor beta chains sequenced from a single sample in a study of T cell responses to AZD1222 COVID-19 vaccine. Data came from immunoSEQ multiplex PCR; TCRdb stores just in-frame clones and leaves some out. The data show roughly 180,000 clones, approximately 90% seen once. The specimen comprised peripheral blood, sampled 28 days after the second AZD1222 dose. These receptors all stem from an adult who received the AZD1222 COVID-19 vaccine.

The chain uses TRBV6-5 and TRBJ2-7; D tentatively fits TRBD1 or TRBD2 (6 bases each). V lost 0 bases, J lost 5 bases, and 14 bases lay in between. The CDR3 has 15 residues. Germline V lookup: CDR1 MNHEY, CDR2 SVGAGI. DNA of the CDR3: TGTGCCAGCAGTTACTCGAGGGGGGCAGGCAACGAGCAGTACTTC. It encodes CASSYSRGAGNEQYF.

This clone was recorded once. Here the CDR3 reads CASSPTGGAGANVLTF. CDR3 sequence (DNA): TGTGCCAGCTCACCAACGGGGGGCGCTGGGGCCAACGTCCTGACTTTC. The chain has TRBV18 and TRBJ2-6, with TRBD2 as a possible D gene (7 bases). V lost 2 bases, J lost 2 bases, and 10 bases lay in between. The CDR3 has 16 amino acids. CDR1 is KGHSH, CDR2 LQKENI, per germline.

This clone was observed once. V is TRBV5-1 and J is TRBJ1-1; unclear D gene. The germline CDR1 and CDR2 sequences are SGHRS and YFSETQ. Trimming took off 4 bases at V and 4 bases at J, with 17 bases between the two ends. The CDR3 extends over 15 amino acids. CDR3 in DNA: TGCGCCAGCAGCAGGTTGGGTTCGGCGGCCACTGAAGCTTTCTTT. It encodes CASSRLGSAATEAFF.

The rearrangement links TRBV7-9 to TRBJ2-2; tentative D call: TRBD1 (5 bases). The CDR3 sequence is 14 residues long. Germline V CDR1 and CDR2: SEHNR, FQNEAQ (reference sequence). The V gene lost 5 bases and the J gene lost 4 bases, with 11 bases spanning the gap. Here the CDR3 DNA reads TGTGCCAGCAGCATGATAGGGGTCACCGGGGAGCTGTTTTTT. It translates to CASSMIGVTGELFF. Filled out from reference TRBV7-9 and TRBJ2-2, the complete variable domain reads DTGVSQNPRHKITKRGQNVTFRCDPISEHNRLYWYRQTLGQGPEFLTYFQNEAQLEKSRLLSDRFSAERPKGSFSTLEIQRTEQGDSAMYLCASSMIGVTGELFFGEGSRLTVL.

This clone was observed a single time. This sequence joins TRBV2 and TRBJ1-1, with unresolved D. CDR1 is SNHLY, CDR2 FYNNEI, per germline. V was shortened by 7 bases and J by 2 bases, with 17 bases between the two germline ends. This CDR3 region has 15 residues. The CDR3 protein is CASKPERSDNTEAFF. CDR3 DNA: TGTGCCAGCAAGCCGGAAAGATCCGATAACACTGAAGCTTTCTTT. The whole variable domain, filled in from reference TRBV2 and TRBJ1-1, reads EPEVTQTPSHQVTQMGQEVILRCVPISNHLYFYWYRQILGQKVEFLVSFYNNEISEKSEIFDDQFSVERPDGSNFTLKIRSTKLEDSAMYFCASKPERSDNTEAFFGQGTRLTVV.

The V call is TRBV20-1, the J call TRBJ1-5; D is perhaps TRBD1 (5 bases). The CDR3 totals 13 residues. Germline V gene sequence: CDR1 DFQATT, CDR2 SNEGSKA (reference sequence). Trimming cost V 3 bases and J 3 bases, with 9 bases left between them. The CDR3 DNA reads TGCAGTGCTAGTATACAGGTCAATCAGCCCCAGCATTTT. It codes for CSASIQVNQPQHF.

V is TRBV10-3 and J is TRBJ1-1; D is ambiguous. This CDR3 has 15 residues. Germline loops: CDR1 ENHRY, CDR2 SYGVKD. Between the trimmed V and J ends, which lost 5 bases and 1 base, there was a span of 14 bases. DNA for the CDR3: TGTGCCATCAGTATGAGACAAGACCCGAACACTGAAGCTTTCTTT. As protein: CAISMRQDPNTEAFF.

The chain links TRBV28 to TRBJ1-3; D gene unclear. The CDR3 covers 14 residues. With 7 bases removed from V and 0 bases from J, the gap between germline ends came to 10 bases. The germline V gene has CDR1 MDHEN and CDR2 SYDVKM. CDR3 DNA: TGTGCCAGCATGAAGGCCTACTCTGGAAACACCATATATTTT. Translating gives CASMKAYSGNTIYF.

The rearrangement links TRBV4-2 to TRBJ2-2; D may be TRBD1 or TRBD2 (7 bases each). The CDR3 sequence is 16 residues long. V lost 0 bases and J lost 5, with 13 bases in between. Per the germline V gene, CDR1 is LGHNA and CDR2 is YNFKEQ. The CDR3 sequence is CASSQEKQGGTGELFF. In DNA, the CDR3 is TGTGCCAGCAGCCAAGAAAAGCAGGGGGGGACCGGGGAGCTGTTTTTT.

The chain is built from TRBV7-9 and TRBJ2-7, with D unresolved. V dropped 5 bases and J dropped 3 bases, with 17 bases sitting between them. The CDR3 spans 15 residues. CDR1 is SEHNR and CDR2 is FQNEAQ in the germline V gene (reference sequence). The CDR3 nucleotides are TGTGCCAGCAGCGCCCCTTTAGCTACCGTCTACGAGCAGTACTTC. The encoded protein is CASSAPLATVYEQYF.

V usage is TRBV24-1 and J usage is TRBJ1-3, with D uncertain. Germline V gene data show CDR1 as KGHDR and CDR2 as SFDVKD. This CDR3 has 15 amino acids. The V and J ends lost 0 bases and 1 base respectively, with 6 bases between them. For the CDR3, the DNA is TGTGCCACCAGTGATTTGCGTCTTTCTGGAAACACCATATATTTT. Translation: CATSDLRLSGNTIYF.

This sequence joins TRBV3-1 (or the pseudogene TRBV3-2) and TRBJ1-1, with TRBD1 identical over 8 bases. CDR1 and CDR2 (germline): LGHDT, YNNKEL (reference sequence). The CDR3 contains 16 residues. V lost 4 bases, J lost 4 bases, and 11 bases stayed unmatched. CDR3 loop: CASSPYGQGGGTEAFF. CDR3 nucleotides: TGTGCCAGCAGCCCCTACGGACAGGGTGGTGGCACTGAAGCTTTCTTT.

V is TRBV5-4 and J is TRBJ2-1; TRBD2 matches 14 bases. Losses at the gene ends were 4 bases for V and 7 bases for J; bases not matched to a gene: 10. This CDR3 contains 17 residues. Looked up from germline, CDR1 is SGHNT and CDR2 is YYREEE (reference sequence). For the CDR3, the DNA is TGTGCCAGCAGCAGGGGACTAGCGGGAGTAGGGGGAAATGAGCAGTTCTTC. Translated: CASSRGLAGVGGNEQFF.

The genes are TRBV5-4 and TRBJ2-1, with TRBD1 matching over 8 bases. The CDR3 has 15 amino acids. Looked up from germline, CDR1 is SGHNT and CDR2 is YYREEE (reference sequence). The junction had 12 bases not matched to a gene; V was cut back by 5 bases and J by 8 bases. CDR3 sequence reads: CASREGQAVLDEQFF. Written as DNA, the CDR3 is TGTGCCAGCAGGGAGGGACAGGCGGTCTTAGATGAGCAGTTCTTC.

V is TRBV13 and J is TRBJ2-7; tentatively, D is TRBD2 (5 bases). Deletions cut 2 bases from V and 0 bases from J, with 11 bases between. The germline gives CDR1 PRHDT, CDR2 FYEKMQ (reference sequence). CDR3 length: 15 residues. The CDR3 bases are TGTGCCAGCAGCTTAAGCAGCGAGGGCTCCTACGAGCAGTACTTC. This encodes CASSLSSEGSYEQYF.

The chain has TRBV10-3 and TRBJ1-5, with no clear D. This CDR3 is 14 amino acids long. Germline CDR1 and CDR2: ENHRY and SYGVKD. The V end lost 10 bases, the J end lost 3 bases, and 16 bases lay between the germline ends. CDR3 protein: CATGGLHNNQPQHF. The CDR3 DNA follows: TGTGCCACCGGCGGGCTTCACAACAATCAGCCCCAGCATTTT.

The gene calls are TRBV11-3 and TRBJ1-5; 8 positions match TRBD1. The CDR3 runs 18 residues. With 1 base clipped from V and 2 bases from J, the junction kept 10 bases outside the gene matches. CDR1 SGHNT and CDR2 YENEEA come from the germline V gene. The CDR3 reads CASSLVRAGGAGNQPQHF. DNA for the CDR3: TGTGCCAGCAGCTTAGTAAGGGCAGGGGGCGCGGGCAATCAGCCCCAGCATTTT.

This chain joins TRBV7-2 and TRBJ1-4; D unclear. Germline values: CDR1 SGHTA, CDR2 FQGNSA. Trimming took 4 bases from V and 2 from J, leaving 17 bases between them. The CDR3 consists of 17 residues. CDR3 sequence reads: CASSSHPHGVTNEKLFF. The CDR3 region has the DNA TGTGCCAGCAGCTCTCACCCCCACGGGGTGACTAATGAAAAACTGTTTTTT. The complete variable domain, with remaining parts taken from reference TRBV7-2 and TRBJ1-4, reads GAGVSQSPSNKVTEKGKDVELRCDPISGHTALYWYRQSLGQGLEFLIYFQGNSAPDKSGLPSDRFSAERTGGSVSTLTIQRTQQEDSAVYLCASSSHPHGVTNEKLFFGSGTQLSVL.

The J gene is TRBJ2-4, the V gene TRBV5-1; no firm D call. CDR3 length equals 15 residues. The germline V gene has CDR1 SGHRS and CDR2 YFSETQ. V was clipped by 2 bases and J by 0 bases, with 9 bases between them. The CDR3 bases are TGCGCCAGCAGCTTTGGTACGGTAGCCAAAAACATTCAGTACTTC. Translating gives CASSFGTVAKNIQYF. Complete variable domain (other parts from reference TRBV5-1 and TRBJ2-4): KAGVTQTPRYLIKTRGQQVTLSCSPISGHRSVSWYQQTPGQGLQFLFEYFSETQRNKGNFPGRFSGRQFSNSRSEMNVSTLELGDSALYLCASSFGTVAKNIQYFGAGTRLSVL.

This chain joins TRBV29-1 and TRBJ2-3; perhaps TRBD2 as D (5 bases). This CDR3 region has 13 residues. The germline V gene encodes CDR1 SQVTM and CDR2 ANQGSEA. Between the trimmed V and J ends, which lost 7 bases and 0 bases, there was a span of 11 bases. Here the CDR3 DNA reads TGCAGCGCCCGGCGCGGGAGCACAGATACGCAGTATTTT. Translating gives CSARRGSTDTQYF.

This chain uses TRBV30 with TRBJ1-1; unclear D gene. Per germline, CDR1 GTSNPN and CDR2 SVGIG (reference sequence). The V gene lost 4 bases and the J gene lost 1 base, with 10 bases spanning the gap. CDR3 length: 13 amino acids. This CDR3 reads CAWKISWNTEAFF. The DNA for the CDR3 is TGTGCCTGGAAGATCAGTTGGAACACTGAAGCTTTCTTT.

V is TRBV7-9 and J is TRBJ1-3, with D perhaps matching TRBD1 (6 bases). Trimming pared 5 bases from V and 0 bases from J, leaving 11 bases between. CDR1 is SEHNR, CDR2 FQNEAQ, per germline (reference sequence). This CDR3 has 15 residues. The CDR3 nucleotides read TGTGCCAGCAGCCTTCAGGGGAACTCTGGAAACACCATATATTTT. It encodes CASSLQGNSGNTIYF.